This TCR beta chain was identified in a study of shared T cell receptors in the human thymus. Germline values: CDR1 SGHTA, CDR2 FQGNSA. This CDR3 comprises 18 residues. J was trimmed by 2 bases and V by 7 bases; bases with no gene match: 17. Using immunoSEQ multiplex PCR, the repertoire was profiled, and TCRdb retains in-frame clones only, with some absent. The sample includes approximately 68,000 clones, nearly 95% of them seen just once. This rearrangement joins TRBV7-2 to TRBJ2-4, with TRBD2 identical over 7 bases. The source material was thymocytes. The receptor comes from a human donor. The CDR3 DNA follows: TGTGCCAGCACACCCCTATTAAGGGCGGGGGTTCCCAAAAACATTCAGTACTTC. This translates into CASTPLLRAGVPKNIQYF. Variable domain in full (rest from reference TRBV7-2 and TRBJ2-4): GAGVSQSPSNKVTEKGKDVELRCDPISGHTALYWYRQSLGQGLEFLIYFQGNSAPDKSGLPSDRFSAERTGGSVSTLTIQRTQQEDSAVYLCASTPLLRAGVPKNIQYFGAGTRLSVL.